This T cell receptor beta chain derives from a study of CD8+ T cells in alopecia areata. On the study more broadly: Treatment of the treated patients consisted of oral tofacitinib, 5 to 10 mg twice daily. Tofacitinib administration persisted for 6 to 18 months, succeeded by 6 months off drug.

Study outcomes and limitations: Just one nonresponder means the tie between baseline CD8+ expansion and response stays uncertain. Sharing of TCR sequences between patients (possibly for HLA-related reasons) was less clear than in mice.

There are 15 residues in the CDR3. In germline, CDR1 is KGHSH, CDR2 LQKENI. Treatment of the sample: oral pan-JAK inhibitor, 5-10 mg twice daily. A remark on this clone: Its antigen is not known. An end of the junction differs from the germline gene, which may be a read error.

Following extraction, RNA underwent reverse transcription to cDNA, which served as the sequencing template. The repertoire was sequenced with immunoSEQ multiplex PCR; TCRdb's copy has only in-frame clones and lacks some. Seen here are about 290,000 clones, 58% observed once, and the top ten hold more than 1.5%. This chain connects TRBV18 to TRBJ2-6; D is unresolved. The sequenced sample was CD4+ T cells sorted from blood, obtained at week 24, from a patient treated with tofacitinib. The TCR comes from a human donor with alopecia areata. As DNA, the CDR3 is TGTGCCAGCCCACCACCACGTTCTGGGGCCAACGTCCTGACTTTC. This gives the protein CASPPPRSGANVLTF.